One and the same sample provided the 19 T cell receptor beta chains below, sequenced in a study of immune evolution from preneoplasia to lung adenocarcinoma. Repertoires were generated with immunoSEQ multiplex PCR, while TCRdb's copy carries only in-frame clones and drops some. Of tens of thousands of clones listed, roughly 75% are singletons. Sample: FFPE invasive lung adenocarcinoma tissue. The receptors were sampled from a person between 55 and 70 years old with lung adenocarcinoma.

V is TRBV4-1 and J is TRBJ2-3; TRBD2 aligns across 10 bases. The CDR3 totals 15 residues. J lost 9 bases, V lost 0 bases, and 6 bases had no gene match. CDR1 MGHRA and CDR2 YSYEKL come from the germline V gene. As DNA, the CDR3 is TGCGCCAGCAGCCAAGATGTGGCTAGCGGGAGAACGCAGTATTTT. The encoded protein is CASSQDVASGRTQYF.

Turning to this clone: At one end, the junction sequence differs from germline, possibly due to a read error. The chain carries TRBV7-2 and TRBJ1-2; TRBD1 aligns across 7 bases. The CDR3 has 15 amino acids. Germline CDR1 reads SGHTA; CDR2 reads FQGNSA. CDR3 sequence: CASSRVTGKGYGYIF. CDR3 DNA: TGTGCCAGCAGCAGAGTGACAGGGAAAGGCTATGGCTACATCTTC.

This clone was observed a few times. The chain is built from TRBV19 and TRBJ1-2; D is unresolved. The germline CDR1 and CDR2 sequences are LNHDA and SQIVND (reference sequence). This CDR3 has 14 residues. The germline V and J ends were trimmed by 2 bases and 3 bases, with 10 bases remaining between them. CDR3 sequence: CASSISTAYYGYTF. The CDR3 DNA is TGTGCCAGTAGTATATCAACGGCTTACTATGGCTACACCTTC.

This clone was detected only a few times. The J gene is TRBJ2-5, the V gene TRBV12-5, with D unresolved. The CDR3 spans 12 residues. V was shortened by 1 base and J by 6 bases, with 6 bases between the two germline ends. The germline CDR1 and CDR2 sequences are LGHNT and FRNRAP. Here the CDR3 reads CASGLDWKTQYF. CDR3 nucleotide sequence: TGTGCTAGTGGTTTGGATTGGAAGACCCAGTACTTC.

The V and J genes are TRBV5-1 and TRBJ1-2; maybe TRBD1 (6 bases). V was cut by 0 bases and J by 8 bases, with 17 bases left in between. CDR1 and CDR2 (germline): SGHRS, YFSETQ. The CDR3 is 15 amino acids. CDR3 sequence (DNA): TGCGCCAGCAGCTTGGTACTTCGGGGGGCCGACGGCTACACCTTC. Translated: CASSLVLRGADGYTF.

The chain joins TRBV9 to TRBJ2-1; TRBD1 agrees at 9 bases. This CDR3 is built from 15 residues. V was clipped by 3 bases and J by 3 bases; unmatched bases: 4. CDR1 is SGDLS, CDR2 YYNGEE, per germline. Here the CDR3 reads CASSEGTGLYNEQFF. CDR3 sequence (DNA): TGTGCCAGCAGCGAGGGGACAGGGCTCTACAATGAGCAGTTCTTC.

The J gene is TRBJ1-5, the V gene TRBV9; D is ambiguous. Trimming cost V 0 bases and J 9 bases, with 22 bases left between them. In germline, CDR1 is SGDLS, CDR2 YYNGEE. The CDR3 runs 17 residues. The CDR3 DNA is TGTGCCAGCAGCGTAGCTCCAATAGGCAGATTGGGTGGGCCCCAGCATTTT. Its protein product is CASSVAPIGRLGGPQHF.

The CDR3 sequence is CASSPALGTAGNTIYF. CDR3 sequence (DNA): TGTGCCAGCAGCCCTGCCCTAGGGACAGCCGGAAACACCATATATTTT. V and J are TRBV9 and TRBJ1-3, with 7 bases lining up with TRBD1. V lost 4 bases, J lost 4 bases, and 11 bases stayed unmatched. Per germline, CDR1 SGDLS and CDR2 YYNGEE. The CDR3 sequence is 16 residues long.

The gene calls are TRBV11-2 and TRBJ2-2; 9 bases fit TRBD2. This CDR3 is built from 17 residues. Germline V gene sequence: CDR1 SGHAT, CDR2 FQNNGV. Trimming removed 0 bases from V and 5 bases from J; junction bases left unmatched: 7. CDR3 sequence reads: CASSLEEREALTGELFF. In nucleotides, the CDR3 is TGTGCCAGCAGCTTAGAGGAGCGGGAGGCACTTACCGGGGAGCTGTTTTTT.

This clone was counted a few times. The V call is TRBV18, the J call TRBJ2-1; 10 nucleotides line up with TRBD2. V lost 2 bases and J lost 8; bases outside the gene matches: 6. CDR1 and CDR2 from the germline V gene are KGHSH and LQKENI. The CDR3 runs to 15 residues. CDR3 sequence: CASSPSGRAGYEQFF. The CDR3 DNA is TGTGCCAGCTCACCAAGCGGGAGGGCCGGGTATGAGCAGTTCTTC.

The chain uses TRBV9 and TRBJ1-2; a weak D match, TRBD1 (6 bases). Germline V gene data show CDR1 as SGDLS and CDR2 as YYNGEE. Trimming took off 3 bases at V and 8 bases at J, with 17 bases between the two ends. The CDR3 loop spans 14 amino acids. CDR3 sequence (DNA): TGTGCCAGCAGCGCCCTTAGGGAGGGGGGAGGCTACACCTTC. Its translation is CASSALREGGGYTF.

The V and J genes are TRBV7-2 and TRBJ2-1, with 8 bases fitting TRBD2. V was clipped by 5 bases and J by 2 bases; unmatched bases: 14. From germline, CDR1 is SGHTA and CDR2 FQGNSA. The length of the CDR3 is 18 residues. The CDR3 nucleotides are TGTGCCAGCAGCCCAACTAGCGGCCAACCCACCCCCTACAATGAGCAGTTCTTC. Protein sequence: CASSPTSGQPTPYNEQFF.

This clone has a handful of counts. The chain recombines TRBV4-1 with TRBJ1-1; 7 bases are a match to TRBD1. Germline values: CDR1 MGHRA, CDR2 YSYEKL. The CDR3 runs to 17 residues. With V trimmed by 4 bases and J by 5 bases, 16 bases remained unmatched. The CDR3 region is CASSRRGPASSRTEAFF. The CDR3 DNA sequence: TGCGCCAGCAGCCGGAGGGGGCCAGCTTCGTCGAGGACTGAAGCTTTCTTT.

The chain recombines TRBV12-5 with TRBJ2-3; 8 positions match TRBD1. V shed 5 bases and J 3 bases; nucleotides not matched to a gene: 10. The CDR3 totals 16 residues. Germline assignment: CDR1 LGHNT and CDR2 FRNRAP. CDR3 in amino acids: CASGPSLTGATDTQYF. CDR3 bases: TGTGCTAGTGGTCCATCTCTGACAGGGGCGACAGATACGCAGTATTTT. Drawing the rest from reference TRBV12-5 and TRBJ2-3, the complete variable domain is DARVTQTPRHKVTEMGQEVTMRCQPILGHNTVFWYRQTMMQGLELLAYFRNRAPLDDSGMPKDRFSAEMPDATLATLKIQPSEPRDSAVYFCASGPSLTGATDTQYFGPGTRLTVL.

The rearrangement links TRBV29-1 to TRBJ2-2, with 15 bases that match TRBD2. Trimming removed 4 bases from V and 6 bases from J; junction bases left unmatched: 3. The CDR3 extends over 15 amino acids. Looked up from germline, CDR1 is SQVTM and CDR2 is ANQGSEA. CDR3 in DNA: TGCAGCGTTGTTGGGACTAGCGGGAGGCCCGGGGAGCTGTTTTTT. This encodes CSVVGTSGRPGELFF.

The CDR3 DNA reads as TGTGCCAGCAGCTTTTGGGCAGGGGAGGGTAATGAGCAGTTCTTC. Residues: CASSFWAGEGNEQFF. This sequence joins TRBV11-2 and TRBJ2-1; maybe TRBD2 (7 bases). CDR3 size: 15 residues. V shed 3 bases and J shed 7 bases, with 16 bases lying between them. CDR1 is SGHAT and CDR2 is FQNNGV in the germline V gene.

This sequence joins TRBV9 and TRBJ1-1; 7 positions agree with TRBD1. The CDR3 totals 15 residues. Trimming removed 4 bases from V and 2 bases from J; junction bases left unmatched: 8. Germline V gene sequence: CDR1 SGDLS, CDR2 YYNGEE. This CDR3 is CASSFRQGGNTEAFF. CDR3 coding DNA: TGTGCCAGCAGCTTCCGACAGGGCGGTAACACTGAAGCTTTCTTT.

The CDR3 loop reads CASSLGLAAIETQYF. In DNA form, the CDR3 reads TGTGCCAGCAGCCTCGGGCTAGCGGCCATTGAGACCCAGTACTTC. The chain joins TRBV9 to TRBJ2-5, with 7 positions matching TRBD2. CDR1 and CDR2 from the germline V gene are SGDLS and YYNGEE. The length of the CDR3 is 15 residues. V was clipped by 4 bases and J by 5 bases; unmatched bases: 11.

Here the CDR3 DNA reads TGTGCCAGCAGCTTACAGGCGGGGGCCTACGAGCAGTACTTC. Protein product: CASSLQAGAYEQYF. The rearrangement links TRBV11-2 to TRBJ2-7, with 7 bases that match TRBD2. This CDR3 region has 14 residues. After removal of 2 bases from V and 2 bases from J, the junction contained 3 bases not matched to a gene. CDR1 and CDR2 (germline): SGHAT, FQNNGV.